This passage covers 10 T cell receptor beta chains from one sample sequenced in a study of OX40 agonist ivuxolimab in advanced cancers. Sequencing used immunoSEQ multiplex PCR; TCRdb keeps in-frame clones, though not all of them. This table has about 70,000 clones, roughly nine tenths appearing once. The specimen was CD4+ or CD8+ T cells sorted from blood, collected in a trial of the OX40 agonist ivuxolimab. These receptor sequences come from an adult with an advanced solid tumor such as melanoma, head and neck, liver or kidney cancer.

The chain couples TRBV7-9 to TRBJ2-3; unclear D gene. V was shortened by 1 base and J by 6 bases, with 17 bases between the two germline ends. Germline V gene data show CDR1 as SEHNR and CDR2 as FQNEAQ (reference sequence). The CDR3 totals 16 residues. For the CDR3, the DNA is TGTGCCAGCAGCTTAGGGGGTGGACGAGTTGCGGATACGCAGTATTTT. This encodes CASSLGGGRVADTQYF.

Only one count was recorded for this clone. V is TRBV6-4 and J is TRBJ1-1; 7 bases agree with TRBD1. Germline assignment: CDR1 MRHNA and CDR2 SNTAGT. J was trimmed by 2 bases and V by 5 bases; bases with no gene match: 5. This CDR3 has 14 residues. The CDR3 coding sequence is TGTGCCAGCAGTTCTCAGGGGGGTAACACTGAAGCTTTCTTT. Translating it yields CASSSQGGNTEAFF.

This clone was detected once. V is TRBV28 and J is TRBJ2-3; 12 nucleotides match TRBD2. The trim removed 8 bases at V and 2 bases at J, leaving 8 bases unmatched. The CDR3 is 16 amino acids. Germline V gives CDR1 MDHEN, CDR2 SYDVKM. The CDR3 loop is CASALGLAGLTDTQYF. The CDR3 region has the DNA TGTGCCAGCGCCCTGGGACTAGCGGGCCTCACAGATACGCAGTATTTT.

The chain employs TRBV11-2 and TRBJ1-1; D may be TRBD1 (6 bases). The V gene lost 3 bases and the J gene lost 0 bases, with 23 bases spanning the gap. This CDR3 is 19 amino acids long. Germline values: CDR1 SGHAT, CDR2 FQNNGV. The CDR3 region is CASSFPLDSITLMNTEAFF. The CDR3 bases are TGTGCCAGCAGCTTTCCCCTGGACAGTATCACGTTGATGAACACTGAAGCTTTCTTT.

The rearrangement links TRBV18 to TRBJ1-1; D unresolved. From germline, CDR1 is KGHSH and CDR2 LQKENI. The V gene lost 8 bases and the J gene lost 3 bases, with 7 bases spanning the gap. The CDR3 length is 11 residues. The CDR3 coding sequence is TGTGCCAGCCAGGCGCACACTGAAGCTTTCTTT. It translates to CASQAHTEAFF. The variable domain in full, with the rest retrieved from reference TRBV18 and TRBJ1-1, is NAGVMQNPRHLVRRRGQEARLRCSPMKGHSHVYWYRQLPEEGLKFMVYLQKENIIDESGMPKERFSAEFPKEGPSILRIQQVVRGDSAAYFCASQAHTEAFFGQGTRLTVV.

The chain has TRBV18 and TRBJ2-5; no definite D call. Germline CDR1 is KGHSH and CDR2 is LQKENI. This CDR3 contains 12 residues. Trimming removed 3 bases from V and 7 bases from J, with 9 bases in between. The CDR3 bases are TGTGCCAGCTCACCCGACGGGCGGACCCAGTACTTC. Translation gives CASSPDGRTQYF. The full variable domain, completed using reference TRBV18 and TRBJ2-5, is NAGVMQNPRHLVRRRGQEARLRCSPMKGHSHVYWYRQLPEEGLKFMVYLQKENIIDESGMPKERFSAEFPKEGPSILRIQQVVRGDSAAYFCASSPDGRTQYFGPGTRLLVL.

This clone was seen just once. J is TRBJ1-4 and V is TRBV6-5, with D perhaps TRBD1 (5 bases). CDR1 is MNHEY, CDR2 SVGAGI, per germline. V dropped 4 bases and J dropped 3 bases, with 15 bases sitting between them. The CDR3 loop spans 16 amino acids. The CDR3 loop is CASSWGPSSANEKLFF. CDR3 coding DNA: TGTGCCAGCAGTTGGGGACCTAGTTCGGCTAATGAAAAACTGTTTTTT.

The chain couples TRBV5-1 to TRBJ2-5; the match to TRBD1 covers 9 bases. Germline V gene lookup returns CDR1 SGHRS and CDR2 YFSETQ. V lost 4 bases and J lost 5; bases outside the gene matches: 3. This CDR3 is 13 amino acids long. The CDR3 DNA follows: TGCGCCAGCAGCCCCGGACAGGGGGAGACCCAGTACTTC. Residues: CASSPGQGETQYF.

This chain uses TRBV4-1 with TRBJ2-1; TRBD2 matches 8 bases. Germline V gives CDR1 MGHRA, CDR2 YSYEKL. The ends lost 6 bases at V and 8 bases at J; junction bases unmatched: 12. CDR3 size: 15 residues. The DNA of the CDR3 is TGCGCCAGCAGGCCTATCGGGAGGGGTTTGGATGAGCAGTTCTTC. Amino acid sequence: CASRPIGRGLDEQFF.

The chain combines TRBV5-1 with TRBJ2-7; 8 positions match TRBD2. The CDR3 contains 15 residues. The junction had 6 bases not matched to a gene; V was cut back by 1 base and J by 3 bases. The germline CDR1 and CDR2 sequences are SGHRS and YFSETQ. DNA of the CDR3: TGCGCCAGCAGCTTGATACTCGCGGGGGGCTACGAGCAGTACTTC. Its translation is CASSLILAGGYEQYF.